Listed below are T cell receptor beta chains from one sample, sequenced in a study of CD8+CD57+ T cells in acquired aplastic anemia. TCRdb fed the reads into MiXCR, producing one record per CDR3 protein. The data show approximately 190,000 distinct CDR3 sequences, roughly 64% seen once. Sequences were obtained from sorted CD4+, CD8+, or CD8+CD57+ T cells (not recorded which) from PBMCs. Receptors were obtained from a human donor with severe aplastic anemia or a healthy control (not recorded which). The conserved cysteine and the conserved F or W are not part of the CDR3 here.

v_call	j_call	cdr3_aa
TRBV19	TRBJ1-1	ASSTLMSRTEAF
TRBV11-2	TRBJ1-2	ASSLGLDGYT
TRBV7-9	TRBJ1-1	ASSLPGRSTEAF
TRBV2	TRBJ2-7	ASSQQMGVTYEQY
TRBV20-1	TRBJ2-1	SASYPSGLDLYNEQF
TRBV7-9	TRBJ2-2	ASSSRAHESGELS
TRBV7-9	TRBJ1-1	ASSRRDGAEAF
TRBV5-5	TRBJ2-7	ASSRDRTLYEQY
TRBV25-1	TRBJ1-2	ASSPPGPTEYLAGNGYT
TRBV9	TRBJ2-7	ASSPEGSSYEQY
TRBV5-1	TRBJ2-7	ASSMEGQVTQPIGQY
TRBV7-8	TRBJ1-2	ASSVRAGGGYT
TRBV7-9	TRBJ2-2	ASSPLGELF
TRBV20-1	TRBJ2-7	SAPSGIDEQY
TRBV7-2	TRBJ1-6	ASSLYRSPLH
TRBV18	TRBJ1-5	ASSQAGQGHQPQH
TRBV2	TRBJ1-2	ASSEALRGDPNYGYT
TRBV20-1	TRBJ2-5	SARDPSGPQETQY
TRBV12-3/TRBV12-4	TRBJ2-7	ASSLVSDRGNEQY
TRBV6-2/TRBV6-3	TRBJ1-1	ASSYSSQHEAF
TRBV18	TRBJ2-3	ASSSQPITDTQY
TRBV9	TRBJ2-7	ASSVRLAGGDEQY
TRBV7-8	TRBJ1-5	ASSSRQGGQPQH
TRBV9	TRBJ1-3	ASSGWTDGNTIY
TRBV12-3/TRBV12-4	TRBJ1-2	ASSGDRVGHGYT
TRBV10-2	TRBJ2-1	ASRPSGGAYNEQF
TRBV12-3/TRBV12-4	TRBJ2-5	ASSPELAGGPETQY
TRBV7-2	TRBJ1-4	ASSLAGRAGVYEKLF
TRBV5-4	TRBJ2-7	ASTSWGQGAYEQY
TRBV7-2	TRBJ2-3	ASSLVAGLADTQY
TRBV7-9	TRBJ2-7	ASSEQGGTIEQY
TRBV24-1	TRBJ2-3	ATSDYPGTGVYTDTQY
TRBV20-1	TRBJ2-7	SARDRRGGREQY
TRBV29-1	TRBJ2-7	SVGSAVGEQY
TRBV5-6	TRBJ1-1	ASSLQGTTEAF
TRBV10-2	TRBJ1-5	ASGREANQPQH
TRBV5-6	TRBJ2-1	ASNSGNEQF
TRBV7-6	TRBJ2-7	ASSGGTGSYEQY
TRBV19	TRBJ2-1	ASSIWGSGGAENEQF
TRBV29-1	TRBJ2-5	SVEGPSPETQY
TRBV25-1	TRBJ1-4	ASSQAGAGEKLF
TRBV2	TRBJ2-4	ASSMDRGAKNTQY
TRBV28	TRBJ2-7	ASSLWEVQY
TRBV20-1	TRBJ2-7	SASSDRAYEQY
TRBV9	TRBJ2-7	ASSVGQGLYEQY
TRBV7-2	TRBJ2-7	ASSLAGSPSEQY